This T cell receptor (beta chain) was recovered during a study of cytomegalovirus exposure and HLA in healthy donors (dated by TCRdb to the late 2010s). Looking at the study overall: An earlier analysis of fewer than 750 of the donors reported 276 Gb of sequence data and 117 million unique TCR beta sequences obtained from about 180 million T cells. To decide whether each TCR beta V gene segment behaved as functional or pseudogenic, an earlier analysis of 587 of the donors relied on high-throughput TCR beta sequencing. Across approximately 400 genotyped donors of the cohort, an average of roughly 200,000 unique TCR beta nucleotide sequences per donor were sequenced, and roughly 17% of those sequences were non-productive. In addition to the first cohort of around 670 subjects, a separate validation cohort of 130 or so different subjects was used. Among the roughly 380 genotyped donors, about 83% belonged to the genetic ancestry cluster associated with self-reported Caucasian donors. HLA typing covered class I and class II loci at four-digit resolution. Typing coverage differed by locus: A, B, C, DRB1 and DQB1 were typed in roughly 620-640 donors, DQA1 in about 500, DPA1 in 600 to 610, and DPB1 in approximately 450. The study used immunosequencing to profile the T cell repertoires of approximately 690 subjects and linked those repertoires to cytomegalovirus serostatus. The study was designed to test whether signatures of past pathogen exposure could be identified by cataloging public T cell receptors. About 330 gigabases of sequencing data and approximately 92 million unique TCR sequences made up an early release that covered 640 HLA-typed donors. Roughly five DR-DQ haplotypes were handled as single units for association and clustering because linkage in the cohort was strong. In a later analysis, previously published TCR beta repertoires from 500 to 750 donors were re-analyzed and high-resolution HLA genotyping was added so that TCR occurrence patterns could be studied. In the later analysis, no new phenotypic data were used to find candidate immune exposures; instead, reliance was placed on TCR beta sequences and their occurrence across donors. High-throughput TCR immunosequencing, statistical association of individual TCRs with disease status, and machine learning were combined to predict cytomegalovirus infection status. All discovery cohort repertoires had been generated using a single sequencing platform. A later genetic analysis used genome-wide SNP genotypes for about 55% of the 666 donors, treating that subset as a discovery cohort. Donor age, sex, ethnicity and CMV serostatus were compiled alongside the repertoire data.

The cohort was made up of about 610 healthy bone marrow donors. At the time of sampling, every cohort member was nominally healthy, though immune exposures that went unrecorded were likely present. The donor tested CMV seronegative and was one of the 352 seronegative cohort members. A peripheral blood sample was provided by each donor, and peripheral blood mononuclear cells were used for TCR beta sequencing. The Qiagen DNeasy Blood Extraction Kit was used to extract genomic DNA from the blood cell samples. Preparation of the library involved the immunoSEQ multiplex PCR assay. The multiplex PCR relied on a mix of 60 forward primers for TCR Vbeta segments and 13 reverse primers for TCR Jbeta segments. Amplification of the CDR3 region of rearranged TCR beta genes was performed with a multiplex PCR assay on genomic DNA. On the Illumina HiSeq System, the amplified TCR beta libraries were sequenced as 87-base-pair reads. Per the original workflow: In a later analysis, 80 million or so unique TCR beta chains were counted across the 650 to 700 repertoires, and roughly 11 million of these chains were shared by at least two donors. A nearest-neighbor algorithm error-corrected the raw reads and collapsed the reads into unique sequences, merging closely related sequences to remove PCR and sequencing errors. V, D and J gene segments were assigned by aligning CDR3 sequences to IMGT reference sequences. Each retained sequence needed at least a six-nucleotide match to both a V gene segment and a J gene segment. A rearrangement counted as productive if the CDR3 had no stop codons and remained in frame with V and J, and every other rearrangement counted as non-productive. Following IMGT convention, CDR3 was defined as the stretch from the second conserved V-encoded cysteine to the conserved J-encoded phenylalanine. The earlier analysis of some 550 of the donors excluded any sequence lacking an unambiguous match to a single V gene segment. An earlier analysis of some 610 of the donors called V segments functional above 56.7% productive rearrangements and segregating when the between-donor standard deviation exceeded 5%. A statistical classification framework was built for diagnosing cytomegalovirus status from the catalog of TCR beta chain sequences. In a later analysis, TCR nucleotide sequences were compared against IMGT/GENE-DB human TR gene sequences so that V and J genes could be assigned. A later analysis assigned CDR3 sequences and most-parsimonious VDJ recombination scenarios with the TCRdist pipeline. A later analysis defined each TCR beta chain by its CDR3 amino acid sequence plus V-gene family, and excluded reads lacking a unique V-gene family. A later analysis removed 550 to 700 highly shared, low-generation-probability nucleotide sequences to deal with suspected cross-contamination and a sequencing artifact. A later analysis calculated a clonal expansion index for each public chain from normalized within-repertoire ranks of inferred template counts. A later analysis computed generation probabilities with a VDJ recombination model fitted to out-of-frame rearrangements, and checked the results against IGoR. A later analysis scored TCR-TCR, TCR-HLA and TCR-CMV co-occurrence with hypergeometric tests, applying a repertoire-size bias correction to TCR pairs. In a later analysis, false discovery rates were estimated by permuting HLA or CMV assignments 20 times. In a later analysis, co-occurring TCRs were grouped with DBSCAN, and TCRdist sequence similarity was added when clustering was performed within HLA-allele-positive subsets. For co-occurrence clustering, repertoires with fewer than 30,000 or more than 120,000 public chains were excluded, along with roughly 5 repertoires with anomalous nucleotide sharing. TCRdb carries this immuneACCESS record with in-frame sequences only. Its versions omit some clonotypes, under half of them owing to an unresolved V gene in the studies checked, with the rest unexplained. D and trimming were read from the DNA, whereas the V and J calls and clone size are those reported in that table. The sample table holds 200,000 to 250,000 clones, of which about 80% were seen once. Clones ranked in the top ten supply 0.55% to 0.7% of the sample.

Beyond this particular receptor, the publication reports: A group of highly shared sequence variants was considered likely to be a technical artifact of the sequencing pipeline. According to a later analysis, most CMV-associated TCR beta chains appeared to be HLA-restricted, and the HLA associations seemed to be driven largely by CMV exposure. In a later genetic analysis, a missense DCLRE1C variant was associated with V-gene and J-gene trimming of TCR beta chains, and the association was replicated in an independent cohort. Compared with equally common non-associated chains, HLA-associated TCR beta chains in a later analysis were more clonally expanded and had lower generation probabilities. Correlated functional status among segregating V segments might reflect linkage disequilibrium, but an unknown experimental factor could not be ruled out. In an earlier analysis of fewer than 700 of the donors, most TCR beta V segments appeared in productive rearrangements about 87% or about 30% of the time, broadly matching IMGT annotations. A few of the identified cytomegalovirus-associated TCR beta chains were confirmed in vitro to be specific for cytomegalovirus antigens. The only immune exposure information available for the cohort was CMV serostatus. Several of the top co-occurrence clusters appeared to be linked to parvovirus B19, influenza, CMV and Epstein-Barr virus, according to a later analysis. Compared with the approximately 720-donor mean, donors in an Asian-associated ancestry cluster had fewer N-insertions in productive TCRs, according to a later genetic analysis. Assigning TCR associations to individual alleles was difficult when HLA alleles, especially DR and DQ, strongly co-occurred. Sequencing depth was assumed to be roughly uniform across donors in the presence/absence analyses, though that assumption may not hold. Most TCR sequences were seen in very few donors, while some public TCRs were found in many individuals. In a later analysis, the rate of TCR association differed among HLA loci, with DRB1 alleles having the most associated TCRs and HLA-C alleles having the fewest. At a false discovery rate of 0.05, a later analysis linked 15,000 to 20,000 TCR beta sequences to specific HLA alleles. The study listed 150 to 200 TCR beta chains as associated with cytomegalovirus. Because counts were too low, seventeen rarely observed V segments, including chromosome 9 orphons, were excluded from the earlier analysis of under 650 of the donors. The authors suggested that the approach could potentially be generalized to other disease states and immunological phenotypes. In both the original and validation cohorts, the classifier was reported to diagnose cytomegalovirus status with high specificity and sensitivity. A further reported finding was that TCR beta sequences accurately predicted the HLA-A and HLA-B alleles for most subjects in the first cohort. The cohort was sequenced for TCR beta chains only, and without alpha or paired-chain data the features that could be detected were limited. Because HLA typing was unavailable for some donors at each locus, only the typed subset was used in association tests.

Regarding this clone: Its cognate antigen has yet to be identified. Per-nucleotide qualities are absent, and no much larger clonotype sits a single base away.

Sequencing was done on a sample of PBMCs. The receptor was isolated from a woman aged 40 to 50 in good health and CMV-seronegative.

The DNA reads as follows: TGTGCCAGCAGCGTAGCCCGACCGCCAGGTGGGAACACTGAAGCTTTCTTT. This codes for CASSVARPPGGNTEAFF. The chain joins TRBV9 to TRBJ1-1; the D gene is not confidently resolved. V and J are truncated by 0 bases and 1 base respectively, leaving an intervening sequence of 16 bases. From the cysteine through the phenylalanine, the CDR3 covers 17 amino acids. The CDR3 DNA has 51 bases and is translated from base 1. The CDR1 and CDR2 encoded by the germline V gene are SGDLS and YYNGEE.